The 22 T cell receptor beta chains below were found in one sample sequenced in a study of T-cell reconstitution after alpha-beta-depleted transplantation in children. A library of TCRbeta sequences, prepared with unique molecular identifiers, was generated. From the PCR reads, TCRdb called clonotypes with MiXCR, one entry per CDR3 protein. In the table there are hundreds of thousands of distinct CDR3 sequences, about 9.5% of which are singletons. Material: PBMCs from the stem cell graft donor, obtained from the stem cell graft. The receptors come from a human donor who donated a stem cell graft to a child with acute lymphoblastic leukemia.

As regards this clonotype: Lacking the conserved final phenylalanine or tryptophan, this CDR3 likely reflects a read error. The CDR3 region is CASSYSGSADNQPQHS. The CDR3 bases are TGTGCCAGCAGTTACTCTGGATCAGCTGACAATCAGCCCCAGCATTCT. The chain joins TRBV6-5 to TRBJ1-5; unclear D gene. The CDR3 length is 16 residues. CDR1 is MNHEY and CDR2 is SVGAGI in the germline V gene. Between the trimmed V and J ends, which lost 0 bases and 3 bases, there was a span of 12 bases.

This clonotype was counted between two and nine times. CDR3 DNA sequence: TGTGCTAGTGGCCTGACTCCTCTAAGCTCCTACAATGAGCAGTTCTTC. Its protein product is CASGLTPLSSYNEQFF. The chain joins TRBV12-5 to TRBJ2-1; D call uncertain. Trimming took 6 bases from V and 0 from J, leaving 15 bases between them. CDR3 size: 16 residues. From germline, CDR1 is LGHNT and CDR2 FRNRAP.

This clonotype was counted a few times. This chain links TRBV20-1 with TRBJ1-2; weak D call: TRBD1 (5 bases). Germline V gene data show CDR1 as DFQATT and CDR2 as SNEGSKA (reference sequence). Trimming left V 4 bases short and J 6 bases short, with 9 bases between. The CDR3 extends over 11 amino acids. The chain's CDR3 is CSAKGLHGYTF. The DNA for the CDR3 is TGCAGTGCTAAGGGACTCCATGGCTACACCTTC.

The chain recombines TRBV12-3 or TRBV12-4 with TRBJ2-3; no clear D gene. This CDR3 is built from 14 residues. Trimming shortened V by 1 base and J by 4 bases, and 9 bases separated the two germline ends. CDR3 residues: CASSLGSLADTQYF. DNA for the CDR3: TGTGCCAGCAGTTTAGGATCTCTCGCAGATACGCAGTATTTT.

This chain connects TRBV15 to TRBJ2-2; D is ambiguous. In germline, CDR1 is LNHNV, CDR2 YYDKDF (reference sequence). The ends were cut back, 0 bases at V and 5 bases at J, with 10 bases in the middle. The CDR3 extends over 15 amino acids. Here the CDR3 reads CATSRDSQGTGELFF. In DNA form, the CDR3 reads TGTGCCACCAGCAGAGATTCGCAAGGAACCGGGGAGCTGTTTTTT.

This clonotype has more than one count but fewer than ten. The CDR3 here is CATTSGGADTQYF. The DNA of the CDR3 is TGTGCCACTACTAGCGGGGGGGCAGATACGCAGTATTTT. This rearrangement joins TRBV10-3 to TRBJ2-3; 13 bases line up with TRBD2. The V gene's germline CDR1 is ENHRY and CDR2 SYGVKD. Trimming cost V 10 bases and J 4 bases; bases outside gene matches: 2. The CDR3 sequence is 13 residues long.

The J gene is TRBJ1-4, the V gene TRBV30; 10 bases align to TRBD1. Trimming took 5 bases from V and 8 from J; bases not matched to a gene: 8. The CDR3 contains 14 residues. Germline CDR1 is GTSNPN and CDR2 is SVGIG (reference sequence). CDR3 loop: CAWARDRGREKLFF. CDR3 nucleotide sequence: TGTGCCTGGGCCCGGGACAGGGGAAGGGAAAAACTGTTTTTT.

The table lists this clonotype with a few counts. The chain recombines TRBV7-2 with TRBJ1-1; no reliable D call. This CDR3 has 11 residues. Germline values: CDR1 SGHTA, CDR2 FQGNSA. V dropped 11 bases and J dropped 8 bases, with 15 bases sitting between them. In nucleotides, the CDR3 is TGTGCCTCACAGCGTCCGGGAGAAGCTTTCTTT. Amino acids: CASQRPGEAFF.

This clonotype came up many times. The chain couples TRBV11-2 to TRBJ2-7, with TRBD2 matching 9 bases. V was clipped by 0 bases and J by 7 bases; unmatched bases: 4. CDR3 length equals 14 residues. The germline V gene has CDR1 SGHAT and CDR2 FQNNGV. The CDR3 region is CASSLDRGRGEQYF. The DNA of the CDR3 is TGTGCCAGCAGCTTAGATCGCGGGAGGGGTGAGCAGTACTTC.

The J gene is TRBJ2-6, the V gene TRBV4-3, with D possibly being TRBD1 (6 bases). The length of the CDR3 is 18 residues. Per the germline V gene, CDR1 is LGHNA and CDR2 is YSLEER. V lost 1 base, J lost 0 bases, and 13 bases lay in between. Written as DNA, the CDR3 is TGCGCCAGCAGCCAAGGTCAACAGGGACCCTCTGGGGCCAACGTCCTGACTTTC. This codes for CASSQGQQGPSGANVLTF.

The rearrangement uses TRBV3-1 and TRBJ1-5; perhaps TRBD1 as D (6 bases). This CDR3 comprises 16 residues. The V and J ends lost 10 bases and 2 bases respectively, with 21 bases between them. CDR1 is LGHDT and CDR2 is YNNKEL in the germline V gene (reference sequence). The CDR3 is CAICLRGGRGNQPQHF. The CDR3 DNA is TGTGCCATCTGTTTAAGGGGGGGGCGAGGCAATCAGCCCCAGCATTTT.

In its sample, this clonotype was seen a few times. The CDR3, as DNA: TGTGCCAGCAGCCCATTACCCCTCTCTGGAAACACCATATATTTT. Translating it yields CASSPLPLSGNTIYF. The V call is TRBV12-3 or TRBV12-4, the J call TRBJ1-3; no clear D gene. This CDR3 region has 15 residues. V was clipped by 6 bases and J by 0 bases, with 12 bases between them.

In regard to this clonotype: A much larger clone differs from this one at a single base, so this may be a read error. The CDR3 end shows no conserved phenylalanine or tryptophan, and so a read error is likely. The CDR3, as DNA: TGTGCCAGTAGCCAACTAGCGGGCTCCTACAATGAGCAGTTCATC. This encodes CASSQLAGSYNEQFI. The rearrangement uses TRBV19 and TRBJ2-1; TRBD2 matches 9 bases. There are 15 residues in the CDR3. V was clipped by 6 bases and J by 0 bases; unmatched bases: 3. CDR1 is LNHDA and CDR2 is SQIVND in the germline V gene (reference sequence).

This clonotype occurred a few times. The chain joins TRBV7-2 to TRBJ1-2, with D hard to call. This CDR3 comprises 15 residues. Germline CDR1 is SGHTA and CDR2 is FQGNSA. V gave up 3 bases and J gave up 2 bases, with 13 bases separating them. CDR3 in DNA: TGTGCCAGCAGCTTGGAGTCGCGGTTAAACTATGGCTACACCTTC. It is translated as CASSLESRLNYGYTF.

In this sample, this clonotype turned up a few times. This sequence joins TRBV5-1 and TRBJ2-1, with 12 bases aligning to TRBD1. The length of the CDR3 is 17 residues. The germline gives CDR1 SGHRS, CDR2 YFSETQ. V shed 0 bases and J 6 bases; nucleotides not matched to a gene: 7. The CDR3 region has the DNA TGCGCCAGCAGCTTGGAGTTTTGGGACAGGGGGCGCAATGAGCAGTTCTTC. This gives the protein CASSLEFWDRGRNEQFF.

The chain is built from TRBV20-1 and TRBJ2-3, with TRBD2 matching over 8 bases. The CDR3 consists of 13 residues. V shed 5 bases and J 0 bases; nucleotides not matched to a gene: 1. Germline values: CDR1 DFQATT, CDR2 SNEGSKA (reference sequence). CDR3 residues: CSAERGSTDTQYF. The CDR3 DNA sequence: TGCAGTGCTGAGCGGGGGAGCACAGATACGCAGTATTTT.

The chain uses TRBV5-1 and TRBJ1-2; 7 nucleotides line up with TRBD1. V lost 4 bases, J lost 6 bases, and 12 bases stayed unmatched. The germline gives CDR1 SGHRS, CDR2 YFSETQ. The length of the CDR3 is 15 residues. The CDR3: CASSPQGQARHGYTF. The CDR3 DNA reads as TGCGCCAGCAGCCCTCAAGGACAGGCAAGACATGGCTACACCTTC.

The sample holds a few counts of this clonotype. This chain links TRBV4-2 with TRBJ1-1, with 8 positions matching TRBD1. Germline CDR1 and CDR2: LGHNA and YNFKEQ. This CDR3 is built from 16 residues. Trimming at V came to 1 base and at J to 0 bases, leaving 4 bases not matched to a gene. In DNA, the CDR3 is TGTGCCAGCAGCCAAGGGTCAGGGGGCCTGAACACTGAAGCTTTCTTT. The encoded protein is CASSQGSGGLNTEAFF.

In this sample, this clonotype turned up many times. The rearrangement joins TRBV7-2 to TRBJ2-1; no clear D gene. The CDR3 extends over 13 amino acids. The ends were cut back, 4 bases at V and 5 bases at J, with 9 bases in the middle. CDR1 and CDR2 from the germline V gene are SGHTA and FQGNSA. CDR3 protein: CASSSYVNNEQFF. CDR3 sequence (DNA): TGTGCCAGCAGCTCGTACGTCAACAATGAGCAGTTCTTC.

This clonotype was counted many times. J is TRBJ2-1 and V is TRBV5-1; 9 bases line up with TRBD1. The CDR3 runs 15 residues. CDR1 is SGHRS, CDR2 YFSETQ, per germline. V lost 9 bases, J lost 7 bases, and 14 bases stayed unmatched. The CDR3 coding sequence is TGCGCCACGCACGAAACAGGGGGCGTCCGTAATGAGCAGTTCTTC. Amino acids: CATHETGGVRNEQFF.

This clonotype was counted ten times or more. The V and J genes are TRBV5-1 and TRBJ1-4; TRBD1 matches at 8 bases. The CDR3 extends over 15 amino acids. Germline lookup yields CDR1 SGHRS and CDR2 YFSETQ. V lost 0 bases to trimming and J lost 5 bases; unmatched junction nucleotides: 3. The CDR3 protein is CASSLGQGKNEKLFF. The CDR3 DNA reads TGCGCCAGCAGCTTGGGACAGGGGAAGAATGAAAAACTGTTTTTT.

The chain is built from TRBV5-1 and TRBJ1-2; TRBD1 aligns across 7 bases. The CDR3 loop spans 13 amino acids. V lost 4 bases and J lost 5; bases outside the gene matches: 5. Germline values: CDR1 SGHRS, CDR2 YFSETQ. Written as DNA, the CDR3 is TGCGCCAGCAGCCGGGCAGGGGGTTATGGCTACACCTTC. Amino acid sequence: CASSRAGGYGYTF.